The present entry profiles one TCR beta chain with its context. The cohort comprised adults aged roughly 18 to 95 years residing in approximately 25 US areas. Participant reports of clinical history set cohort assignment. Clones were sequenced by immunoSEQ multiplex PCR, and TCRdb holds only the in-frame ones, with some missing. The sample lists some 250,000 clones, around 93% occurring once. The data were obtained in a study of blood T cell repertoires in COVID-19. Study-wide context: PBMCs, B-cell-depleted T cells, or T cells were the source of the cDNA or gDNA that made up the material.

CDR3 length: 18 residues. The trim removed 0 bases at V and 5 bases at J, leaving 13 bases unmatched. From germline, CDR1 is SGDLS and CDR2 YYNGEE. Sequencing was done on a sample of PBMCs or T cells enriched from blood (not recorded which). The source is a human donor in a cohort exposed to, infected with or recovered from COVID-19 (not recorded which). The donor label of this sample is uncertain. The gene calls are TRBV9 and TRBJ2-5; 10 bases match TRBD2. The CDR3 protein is CASSVGLAGVGTRETQYF. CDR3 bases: TGTGCCAGCAGCGTAGGTCTAGCGGGGGTCGGTACCCGGGAGACCCAGTACTTC.